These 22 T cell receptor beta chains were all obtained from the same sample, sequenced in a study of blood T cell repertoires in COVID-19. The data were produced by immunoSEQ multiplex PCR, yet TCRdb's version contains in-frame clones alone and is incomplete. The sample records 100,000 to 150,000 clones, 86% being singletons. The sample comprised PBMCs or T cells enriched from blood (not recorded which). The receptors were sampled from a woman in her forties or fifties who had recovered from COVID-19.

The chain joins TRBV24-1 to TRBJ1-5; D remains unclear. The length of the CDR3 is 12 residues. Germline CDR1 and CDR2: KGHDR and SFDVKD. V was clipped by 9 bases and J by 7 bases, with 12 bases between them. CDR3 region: CATSEGGQPQHF. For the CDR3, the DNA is TGTGCCACCTCGGAGGGTGGGCAGCCCCAGCATTTT.

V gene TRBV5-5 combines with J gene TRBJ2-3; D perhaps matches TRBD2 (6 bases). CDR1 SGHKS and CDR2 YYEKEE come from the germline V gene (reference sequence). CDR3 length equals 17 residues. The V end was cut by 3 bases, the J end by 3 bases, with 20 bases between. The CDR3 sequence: CASSYPGQGGVTDTQYF. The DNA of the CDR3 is TGTGCCAGCAGCTACCCTGGGCAGGGAGGTGTAACAGATACGCAGTATTTT. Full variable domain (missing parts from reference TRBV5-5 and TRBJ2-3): DAGVTQSPTHLIKTRGQQVTLRCSPISGHKSVSWYQQVLGQGPQFIFQYYEKEERGRGNFPDRFSARQFPNYSSELNVNALLLGDSALYLCASSYPGQGGVTDTQYFGPGTRLTVL.

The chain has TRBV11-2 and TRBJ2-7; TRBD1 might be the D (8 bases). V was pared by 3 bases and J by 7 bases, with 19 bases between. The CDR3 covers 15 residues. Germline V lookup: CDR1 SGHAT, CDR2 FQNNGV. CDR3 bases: TGTGCCAGCAGCTTGGTGCGGACAGGGCGGGGGGAGCAGTACTTC. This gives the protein CASSLVRTGRGEQYF.

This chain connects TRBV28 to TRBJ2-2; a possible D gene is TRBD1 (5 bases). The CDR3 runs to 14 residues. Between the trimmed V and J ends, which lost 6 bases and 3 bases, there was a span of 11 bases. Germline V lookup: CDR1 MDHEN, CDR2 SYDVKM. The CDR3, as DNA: TGTGCCAGCAGGCAGGGTCGGGACACCGGGGAGCTGTTTTTT. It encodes CASRQGRDTGELFF.

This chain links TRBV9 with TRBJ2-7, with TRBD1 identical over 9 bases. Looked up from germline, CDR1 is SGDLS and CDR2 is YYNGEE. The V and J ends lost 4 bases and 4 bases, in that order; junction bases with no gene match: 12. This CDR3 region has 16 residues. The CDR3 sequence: CASSPASGTGRYEQYF. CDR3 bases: TGTGCCAGCAGCCCCGCCAGCGGGACAGGGCGATACGAGCAGTACTTC.

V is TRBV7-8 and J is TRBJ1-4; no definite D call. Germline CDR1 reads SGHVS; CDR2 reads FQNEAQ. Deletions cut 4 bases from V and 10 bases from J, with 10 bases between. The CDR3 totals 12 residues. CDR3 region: CASSSRLAKLFF. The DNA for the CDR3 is TGTGCCAGCAGCTCGAGGTTAGCAAAACTGTTTTTT.

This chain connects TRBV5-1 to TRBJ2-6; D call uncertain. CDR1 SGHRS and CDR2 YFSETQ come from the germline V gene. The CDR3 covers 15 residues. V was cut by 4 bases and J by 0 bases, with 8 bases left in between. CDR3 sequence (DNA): TGCGCCAGCAGCCTAACAGCCTCTGGGGCCAACGTCCTGACTTTC. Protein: CASSLTASGANVLTF.

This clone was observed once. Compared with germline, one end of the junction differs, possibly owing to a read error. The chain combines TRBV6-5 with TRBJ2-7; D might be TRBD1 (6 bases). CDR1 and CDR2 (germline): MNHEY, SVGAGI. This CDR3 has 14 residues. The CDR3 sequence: CASRRDTVSFEQYF. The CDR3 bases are TGTGCCAGCAGACGGGACACCGTATCCTTCGAGCAGTACTTC.

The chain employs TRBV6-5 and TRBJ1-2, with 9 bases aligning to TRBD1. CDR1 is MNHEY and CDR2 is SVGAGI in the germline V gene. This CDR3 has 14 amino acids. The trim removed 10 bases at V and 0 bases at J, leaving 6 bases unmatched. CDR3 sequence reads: CATLGDRANYGYTF. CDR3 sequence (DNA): TGTGCCACGCTTGGGGACAGGGCTAACTATGGCTACACCTTC.

Here the CDR3 reads CSASNGQPHTGELFF. CDR3 bases: TGCAGTGCTAGTAACGGACAGCCCCACACCGGGGAGCTGTTTTTT. The genes are TRBV20-1 and TRBJ2-2, with D perhaps matching TRBD1 (6 bases). Germline-derived CDR1 and CDR2 are DFQATT and SNEGSKA (reference sequence). V was trimmed by 3 bases and J by 3 bases, leaving 14 bases between them. CDR3 length: 15 amino acids.

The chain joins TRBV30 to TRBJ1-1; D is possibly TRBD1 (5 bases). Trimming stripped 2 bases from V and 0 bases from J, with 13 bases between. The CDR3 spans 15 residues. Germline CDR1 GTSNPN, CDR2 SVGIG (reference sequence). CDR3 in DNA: TGTGCCTGGAGTCCACTGGGGGGATTGAACACTGAAGCTTTCTTT. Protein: CAWSPLGGLNTEAFF.

Here the CDR3 reads CASHTGLHREQYF. The CDR3 DNA reads as TGTGCCAGCCACACAGGGCTCCACCGGGAGCAGTACTTC. The chain recombines TRBV12-3 or TRBV12-4 with TRBJ2-7, with D possibly matching TRBD1 (6 bases). The ends were cut back, 8 bases at V and 7 bases at J, with 18 bases in the middle. The CDR3 loop spans 13 amino acids.

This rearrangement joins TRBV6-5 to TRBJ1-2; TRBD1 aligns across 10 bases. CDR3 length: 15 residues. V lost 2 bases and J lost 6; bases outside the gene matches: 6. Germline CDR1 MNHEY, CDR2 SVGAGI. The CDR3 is CASSYRQGALNGYTF. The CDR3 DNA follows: TGTGCCAGCAGTTACCGACAGGGGGCGCTTAATGGCTACACCTTC.

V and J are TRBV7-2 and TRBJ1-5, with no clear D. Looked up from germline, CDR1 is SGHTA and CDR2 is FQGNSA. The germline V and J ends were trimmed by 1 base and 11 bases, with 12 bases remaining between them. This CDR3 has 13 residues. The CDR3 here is CASSLELRDTQHF. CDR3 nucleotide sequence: TGTGCCAGCAGCTTAGAGCTTCGAGACACCCAGCATTTT. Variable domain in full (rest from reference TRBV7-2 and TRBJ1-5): GAGVSQSPSNKVTEKGKDVELRCDPISGHTALYWYRQSLGQGLEFLIYFQGNSAPDKSGLPSDRFSAERTGGSVSTLTIQRTQQEDSAVYLCASSLELRDTQHFGDGTRLSIL.

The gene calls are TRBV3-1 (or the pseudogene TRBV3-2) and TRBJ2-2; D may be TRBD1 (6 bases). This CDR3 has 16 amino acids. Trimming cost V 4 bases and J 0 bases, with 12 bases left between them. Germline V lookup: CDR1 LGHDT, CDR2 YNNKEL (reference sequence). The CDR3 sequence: CASSLLGTTNTGELFF. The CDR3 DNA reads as TGTGCCAGCAGCCTTCTTGGGACAACGAACACCGGGGAGCTGTTTTTT.

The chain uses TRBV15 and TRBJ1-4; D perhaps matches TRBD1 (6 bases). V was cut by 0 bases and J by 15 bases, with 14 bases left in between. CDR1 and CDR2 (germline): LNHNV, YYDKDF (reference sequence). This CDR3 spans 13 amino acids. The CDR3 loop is CATSRERDMVVFF. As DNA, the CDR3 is TGTGCCACCAGCAGAGAACGGGACATGGTGGTGTTTTTT.

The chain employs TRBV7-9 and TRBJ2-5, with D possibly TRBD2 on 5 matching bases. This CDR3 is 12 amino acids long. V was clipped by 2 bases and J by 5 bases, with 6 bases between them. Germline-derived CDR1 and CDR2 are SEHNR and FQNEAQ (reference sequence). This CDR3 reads CASSLRGETQYF. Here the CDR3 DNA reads TGTGCCAGCAGCTTACGAGGGGAGACCCAGTACTTC.

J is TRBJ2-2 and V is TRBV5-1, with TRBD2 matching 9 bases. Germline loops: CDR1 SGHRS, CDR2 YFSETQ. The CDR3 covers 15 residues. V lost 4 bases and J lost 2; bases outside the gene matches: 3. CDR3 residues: CASSARGGNTGELFF. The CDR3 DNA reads TGCGCCAGCAGCGCGCGGGGGGGAAACACCGGGGAGCTGTTTTTT.

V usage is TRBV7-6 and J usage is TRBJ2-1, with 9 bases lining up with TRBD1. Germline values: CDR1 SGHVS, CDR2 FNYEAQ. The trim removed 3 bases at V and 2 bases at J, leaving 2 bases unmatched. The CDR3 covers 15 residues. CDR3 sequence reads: CASSLGQGPYNEQFF. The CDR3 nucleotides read TGTGCCAGCAGCTTGGGACAGGGTCCCTACAATGAGCAGTTCTTC.

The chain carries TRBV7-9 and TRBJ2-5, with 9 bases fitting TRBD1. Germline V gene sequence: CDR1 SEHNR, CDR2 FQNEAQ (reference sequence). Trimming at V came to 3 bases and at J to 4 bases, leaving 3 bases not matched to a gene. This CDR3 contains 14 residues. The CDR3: CASSLGQGLETQYF. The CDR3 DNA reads TGTGCCAGCAGCTTGGGACAGGGCTTAGAGACCCAGTACTTC.

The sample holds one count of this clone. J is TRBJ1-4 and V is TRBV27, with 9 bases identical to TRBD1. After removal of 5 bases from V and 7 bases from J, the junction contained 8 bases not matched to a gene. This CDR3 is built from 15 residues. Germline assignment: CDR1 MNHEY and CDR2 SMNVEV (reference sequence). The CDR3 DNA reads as TGTGCCAGCAGTCACCGGGACAGGGCGGTTGAAAAACTGTTTTTT. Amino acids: CASSHRDRAVEKLFF.

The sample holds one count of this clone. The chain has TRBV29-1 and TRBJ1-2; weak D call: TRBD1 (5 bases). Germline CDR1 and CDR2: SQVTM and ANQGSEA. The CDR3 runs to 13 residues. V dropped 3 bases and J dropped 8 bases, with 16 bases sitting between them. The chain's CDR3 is CSVDEQGRIGYTF. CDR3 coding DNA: TGCAGCGTTGATGAGCAGGGCAGGATCGGCTACACCTTC.